A selection of T cell receptor beta chains follows, all from one sample in a study of blood T cell repertoires in COVID-19. Using immunoSEQ multiplex PCR, the repertoire was profiled, and TCRdb retains in-frame clones only, with some absent. Here the sample spans 360,000 or so clones, about 90% being singletons. Material for sequencing was PBMCs or T cells enriched from blood (not recorded which). Receptor source: a woman in her twenties or thirties who had recovered from COVID-19. Each CDR3 is given with its conserved first and last residue.

V	J	CDR3
TRBV7-8	TRBJ2-1	CASSHNSYNEQFF
TRBV19	TRBJ1-3	CASSMPGLENTIYF
TRBV3-1/TRBV3-2	TRBJ1-3	CASRGPTGGSSGNTIYF
TRBV27	TRBJ2-1	CASTKFRGGPGNEQFF
TRBV4-3	TRBJ2-5	CASSQEGLAGGEETQYF
TRBV11-2	TRBJ2-7	CASSLVGGLDEQYF
TRBV7-9	TRBJ2-7	CASSSGQGRDEQYF
TRBV18	TRBJ1-1	CASSPMDREAFF
TRBV29-1	TRBJ1-1	CSVGGQRNTEAFF
TRBV4-2	TRBJ1-3	CASSQDLFSGNTIYF
TRBV5-4	TRBJ1-1	CASSLGLPNTEAFF
TRBV29-1	TRBJ1-2	CSVSGQGHGYTF
TRBV6-5	TRBJ1-1	CASMRQKNTEAFF
TRBV3-1/TRBV3-2	TRBJ2-1	CASTSPGLAGGGGINEQFF
TRBV7-9	TRBJ1-1	CASSTGTAVEAFF
TRBV11-2	TRBJ2-1	CASSFLGLVDEQFF
TRBV7-2	TRBJ2-5	CASSLVPRLAGRGAQYF
TRBV19	TRBJ2-2	CASRPEGGVGTGELFF
TRBV7-9	TRBJ2-1	CASPKDRTTYNEQFF
TRBV3-1/TRBV3-2	TRBJ2-1	CASSQETGGAIYNEQFF
TRBV4-2	TRBJ2-7	CASSQDPLVEGVREQYF
TRBV7-8	TRBJ2-7	CASSPGYYEQYF
TRBV7-3	TRBJ2-5	CASSLNPRSAGGLETQYF
TRBV18	TRBJ2-7	CASSLGTGGEQYF
TRBV5-1	TRBJ2-2	CASSSGTSGGFSTGELFF
TRBV4-3	TRBJ2-7	CASSPRLNYEQYF
TRBV6-1	TRBJ1-1	CASSEAGTGIIEAFF
TRBV5-4	TRBJ1-4	CASSLSYQGELFF
TRBV30	TRBJ2-3	CAWDSGSSSTDTQYF
TRBV30	TRBJ2-7	CAWSVGGPYEQYF
TRBV30	TRBJ1-1	CAWSVPTGAVLPRTEAFF
TRBV6-2/TRBV6-3	TRBJ1-5	CASSGGQMMLNQPQHF
TRBV19	TRBJ1-2	CASTIGQGYGYTF
TRBV10-3	TRBJ2-1	CATYGTSGNEQFF
TRBV12-3/TRBV12-4	TRBJ1-2	CASRLTGGYGYTF
TRBV30	TRBJ1-1	CAWKRSTWAFF
TRBV12-3/TRBV12-4	TRBJ1-6	CASSLGGISPLHF
TRBV3-1/TRBV3-2	TRBJ1-4	CASSQDEGELFF
TRBV12-2	TRBJ2-5	CASRLALAENQETQYF
TRBV4-2	TRBJ2-7	CASKVGRGASYEQYF
TRBV6-6	TRBJ1-5	CASSYSAGQGAQPQHF
TRBV4-1	TRBJ1-2	CASSQVTRLDGYTF
TRBV27	TRBJ2-6	CASSPEGAPGANVLTF
TRBV7-6	TRBJ1-5	CASSLDDRGNQPQHF